This T cell receptor (beta chain) was captured by sequencing in a study of blood T cell repertoires in COVID-19. Study summary: Acute and convalescent COVID-19 samples came from the United States, Italy and Spain.

Original methodology: For nucleated cells, counts were estimated from reference gene primer amplification. Measured with immunoSEQ multiplex PCR; TCRdb has only the in-frame clones, and not every one. V, J and clone size reflect that table, while D and trimming were determined from the DNA. This table has about 430,000 clones, around nine tenths appearing once. This clone came up a few times. Other DNA sequences within the sample encode an identical CDR3. Those who participated ranged in age from 18 to 89 years and resided in about two dozen US areas. The study recruited exposed participants who had met a COVID-19 case within 2 weeks before entry. The V gene end was trimmed by 2 bases and the J gene end by 6 bases; junction bases not matched to a gene: 3. The germline V gene has CDR1 MDHEN and CDR2 SYDVKM. The CDR3 is made up of 14 amino acids.

The V gene is TRBV28, the J gene TRBJ2-7, with TRBD2 matching over 11 bases. Sequenced sample: PBMCs or T cells enriched from blood (not recorded which). This clonotype originated in a woman between 18 and 29 years old who had been exposed to COVID-19. The CDR3 loop is CASSLLAGGGEQYF. The CDR3 DNA follows: TGTGCCAGCAGTTTACTAGCGGGGGGAGGCGAGCAGTACTTC. Full variable domain (remainder filled in from reference TRBV28 and TRBJ2-7): DVKVTQSSRYLVKRTGEKVFLECVQDMDHENMFWYRQDPGLGLRLIYFSYDVKMKEKGDIPEGYSVSREKKERFSLILESASTNQTSMYLCASSLLAGGGEQYFGPGTRLTVT.